This T cell receptor beta chain appears in the sequencing data of a study of identical twins. Regarding the study as a whole: Less excess twin sharing appeared in beta out-of-frame sequences.

This clonotype was observed at least ten times. The antigen is unknown. Template switching created a universal primer site, and the cDNA included unique molecular identifiers. In TCRdb, the 5' RACE reads were re-called with MiXCR into one record per CDR3 protein. The sample has roughly 690,000 distinct CDR3 sequences; 6.1% are singletons. Sequencing was done on a sample of naive T cells sorted from blood. The clonotype was recovered from a man aged 18 to 29 in good health.

The CDR3 loop reads CASSYLGPVDEQFF. The CDR3 DNA sequence: TGTGCCAGCAGTTATTTAGGGCCAGTCGATGAGCAGTTCTTC. The chain recombines TRBV6-5 with TRBJ2-1; D is undetermined. CDR1 and CDR2 from the germline V gene are MNHEY and SVGAGI. The V and J ends lost 3 bases and 8 bases respectively, with 14 bases between them. This CDR3 spans 14 amino acids.